The source of this T cell receptor (beta chain) is a study of identical twins. V dropped 10 bases and J dropped 0 bases, with 16 bases sitting between them. From germline, CDR1 is LNHDA and CDR2 SQIVND (reference sequence). This CDR3 comprises 15 residues. This clonotype was detected only a few times. TCRdb used MiXCR to reprocess the 5' RACE reads, holding one entry per CDR3 protein. The data show 750,000 to 950,000 distinct CDR3 sequences, around 12% seen once. The sample was also linked to a second study, of yellow fever vaccine responses in identical twins. This second study says: Twin vaccine T cell responses reportedly seemed partly convergent, partly personalized.

The source material was PBMCs. The chain links TRBV19 to TRBJ2-1; D may correspond to TRBD1 or TRBD2 (5 bases each). The clonotype originates from a woman in her late teens or twenties in good health. The CDR3 spells CATTWGSSSYNEQFF. Here the CDR3 DNA reads TGTGCCACCACCTGGGGGTCGAGCTCCTACAATGAGCAGTTCTTC.